This T cell receptor beta chain appears in the sequencing data of a study of blood T cell repertoires in COVID-19. Study-wide context: Samples representing acute and convalescent COVID-19 were sourced from the United States, Italy and Spain. T cells, B-cell-depleted T cells, or PBMCs provided the cDNA or gDNA that served as material.

CDR1 and CDR2 (germline): SGHTA, FQGTGA. The CDR3 is made up of 16 amino acids. Trimming cost V 5 bases and J 6 bases; bases outside gene matches: 7. Study processing details: Cell counts per sample came from amplifying reference gene primers. Sequencing was performed with immunoSEQ multiplex PCR; in TCRdb, only in-frame clones are kept and a portion is missing. The V and J calls and clone size come from that table; D and trimming were worked out from the DNA. The sample lists 200,000 to 300,000 clones, 75% to 90% occurring once. The chain recombines TRBV7-3 with TRBJ2-2; the match to TRBD1 covers 12 bases. The sequence derives from a woman in her fifties or sixties with active or convalescent COVID-19. The specimen was peripheral blood. The CDR3 region has the DNA TGTGCCAGCAGCCGAACCGGGACAGGGGGCCCCGGGGAGCTGTTTTTT. This sequence encodes CASSRTGTGGPGELFF.